This T cell receptor beta chain was recorded in a study of blood T cells in healthy people across ages. Background on the study: About one barcoded beta molecule was captured per two T cells (by template switching). Points from the study as a whole: Calculation of diversity from one million T cells yielded estimates considered to be underestimates.

The germline gives CDR1 SGHRS, CDR2 YFSETQ. This CDR3 region has 15 residues. V shed 4 bases, J shed 5 bases, and the junction held 12 bases outside the gene matches. This clonotype has just a few counts. Its antigen is as yet unknown. Then a second PCR, running roughly 7 to 11 cycles, was carried out with a sample-barcoded 5' primer and a J-beta primer mix. A single record per CDR3 protein comes from TCRdb applying MiXCR to the 5' RACE reads. The sample consists of roughly 1.6 million distinct CDR3 sequences, almost 35% of them appearing once. Every participating donor contributed roughly 9.6 milliliters of peripheral blood through a draw. Whenever a sample was processed, at least 6 million PBMCs were isolated.

This sequence was found in a young woman in good health. The rearrangement uses TRBV5-1 and TRBJ2-7; 7 bases are a match to TRBD2. Sequenced sample: blood. The CDR3 DNA follows: TGCGCCAGCAGCCTTCGACTAGCCGTGGACCACGAGCAGTACTTC. Its protein product is CASSLRLAVDHEQYF.